The table lists the clone carrying this T cell receptor (beta chain) with many counts. The method was immunoSEQ multiplex PCR; TCRdb's version includes in-frame clones alone and lacks a portion of them. The repertoire consists of under 45,000 clones, with about 86% occurring once and the leading ten covering around 42%. The CDR3 contains 15 residues. Per the germline V gene, CDR1 is MNHEY and CDR2 is SMNVEV (reference sequence). V lost 4 bases, J lost 7 bases, and 20 bases lay in between. The source of the sample is a study of blood T cell repertoires in COVID-19. The source of this sequence is a woman aged 80 or over with active or convalescent COVID-19. The chain has TRBV27 and TRBJ2-7; TRBD1 is a possible D gene (5 bases). Sequenced sample: peripheral blood. The CDR3 region has the DNA TGTGCCAGCAGTTCAACGCCAGCCACTAAGGGGGAGCAGTACTTC. Its protein is CASSSTPATKGEQYF.